The 5 T cell receptor beta chains listed next were all sequenced from one sample in a study of blood T cell repertoires in COVID-19. Method: immunoSEQ multiplex PCR; TCRdb's copy keeps in-frame clones and lacks some. Here the sample spans over 250,000 clones, 70% to 90% being singletons. The specimen sequenced was PBMCs or T cells enriched from blood (not recorded which). The receptors here all came from a woman between 55 and 75 years old in a cohort exposed to, infected with or recovered from COVID-19 (not recorded which).

The V call is TRBV13, the J call TRBJ2-5; 7 bases are a match to TRBD1. Germline lookup yields CDR1 PRHDT and CDR2 FYEKMQ (reference sequence). The V gene end was trimmed by 3 bases and the J gene end by 0 bases; junction bases not matched to a gene: 10. The CDR3 runs 17 residues. The CDR3 bases are TGTGCCAGCAGCTTCCTTACGGGACAGAAAAACCAAGAGACCCAGTACTTC. It translates to CASSFLTGQKNQETQYF.

This chain links TRBV4-3 with TRBJ2-2; 7 bases agree with TRBD1. The CDR3 runs 15 residues. Germline trimming cut 0 bases from V and 6 bases from J; bases unmatched to any gene: 4. The V gene's germline CDR1 is LGHNA and CDR2 YSLEER. CDR3 residues: CASSQERRGPGELFF. The CDR3 DNA reads TGCGCCAGCAGCCAAGAACGAAGGGGGCCCGGGGAGCTGTTTTTT.

The V call is TRBV6-5, the J call TRBJ2-7; D perhaps matches TRBD1 (6 bases). Trimming shortened V by 6 bases and J by 3 bases, and 18 bases separated the two germline ends. Per germline, CDR1 MNHEY and CDR2 SVGAGI. This CDR3 region has 15 residues. The CDR3 DNA sequence: TGTGCCAGCAGCCTGAACAGGGTCGGCGTCTACGAGCAGTACTTC. The encoded protein is CASSLNRVGVYEQYF.

The V gene is TRBV9, the J gene TRBJ2-1; 9 positions match TRBD2. The CDR3 extends over 15 amino acids. In germline, CDR1 is SGDLS, CDR2 YYNGEE. V lost 4 bases to trimming and J lost 0 bases; unmatched junction nucleotides: 2. CDR3 nucleotide sequence: TGTGCCAGCAGCAGGACTAGCGACTCCTACAATGAGCAGTTCTTC. This translates into CASSRTSDSYNEQFF.

The chain recombines TRBV28 with TRBJ1-2, with no clear D. Germline loops: CDR1 MDHEN, CDR2 SYDVKM. There are 12 residues in the CDR3. V was pared by 3 bases and J by 6 bases, with 8 bases between. The CDR3 DNA is TGTGCCAGCAGTTTTGGCGGGCATGGCTACACCTTC. It codes for CASSFGGHGYTF.